Listed below are T cell receptor beta chains from one sample, sequenced in a study of cytomegalovirus exposure and HLA in healthy donors. This table comes from immunoSEQ multiplex PCR, and its TCRdb copy is limited to in-frame clones, with some not included. The sample includes roughly 120,000 clones, roughly 79% of them seen just once. Sequencing was performed on PBMCs. These TCRs come from a woman aged 18-29 years in good health and CMV-seronegative. Each CDR3 is given with its conserved first and last residue. A D gene is named only where the DNA matches it firmly. Where a row states a size, it is once, few, many or the class of an expanded clone; other rows omit it.

v_gene: TRBV1
d_gene: .
abundance: .
j_gene: TRBJ2-1
CDR3aa: CTSSRLGTSGDNEQFF
CDR3nt: TGCACCAGCAGCCGATTGGGGACTAGCGGTGACAATGAGCAGTTCTTC

v_gene: TRBV6-1
d_gene: .
abundance: .
j_gene: TRBJ1-2
CDR3aa: CASRVESRTDGYTF
CDR3nt: TGTGCCAGCCGGGTCGAGAGTAGGACAGACGGCTACACCTTC

v_gene: TRBV5-6
d_gene: TRBD1
abundance: .
j_gene: TRBJ1-2
CDR3aa: CASSFQDRGLYGYTF
CDR3nt: TGTGCCAGCAGCTTCCAAGACAGGGGGCTCTATGGCTACACCTTC

v_gene: TRBV28
d_gene: TRBD1
abundance: .
j_gene: TRBJ2-2
CDR3aa: CASSIRKTGDTGELFF
CDR3nt: TGTGCCAGCAGTATCCGTAAGACAGGGGACACCGGGGAGCTGTTTTTT

v_gene: TRBV7-3
d_gene: .
abundance: few
j_gene: TRBJ1-1
CDR3aa: CASSSLNVLNTEAFF
CDR3nt: TGTGCCAGCAGCTCCCTAAACGTGCTGAACACTGAAGCTTTCTTT

v_gene: TRBV5-6
d_gene: TRBD1
abundance: .
j_gene: TRBJ2-1
CDR3aa: CASSRDRGQGEQFF
CDR3nt: TGTGCCAGCAGCCGCGACAGGGGGCAGGGTGAGCAGTTCTTC

v_gene: TRBV27
d_gene: .
abundance: .
j_gene: TRBJ2-7
CDR3aa: CASSWGTGTYEQYF
CDR3nt: TGTGCCAGCAGTTGGGGAACAGGGACCTACGAGCAGTACTTC

v_gene: TRBV5-4
d_gene: .
abundance: once
j_gene: TRBJ1-2
CDR3aa: CASSPGHGTDGYTF
CDR3nt: TGTGCCAGCAGCCCCGGACATGGAACGGATGGCTACACCTTC

v_gene: TRBV5-1
d_gene: .
abundance: few
j_gene: TRBJ2-7
CDR3aa: CASSLRTAPYEQYF
CDR3nt: TGCGCCAGCAGCTTGAGGACAGCCCCCTACGAGCAGTACTTC

v_gene: TRBV6-5
d_gene: TRBD2
abundance: .
j_gene: TRBJ2-5
CDR3aa: CASRDSSGGETQYF
CDR3nt: TGTGCCAGCAGGGACTCTAGCGGGGGAGAGACCCAGTACTTC

v_gene: TRBV30
d_gene: .
abundance: .
j_gene: TRBJ1-2
CDR3aa: CAWGPRGSDFYGYTF
CDR3nt: TGTGCCTGGGGACCTCGGGGGTCAGACTTCTATGGCTACACCTTC

v_gene: TRBV7-8
d_gene: .
abundance: once
j_gene: TRBJ1-4
CDR3aa: CASSSAVRNSATNEKLFF
CDR3nt: TGTGCCAGCAGCTCAGCTGTCAGGAACTCTGCAACTAATGAAAAACTGTTTTTT

v_gene: TRBV9
d_gene: .
abundance: .
j_gene: TRBJ2-2
CDR3aa: CASSGQGRMNTGELFF
CDR3nt: TGTGCCAGCAGCGGCCAGGGAAGGATGAACACCGGGGAGCTGTTTTTT

v_gene: TRBV4-1
d_gene: .
abundance: .
j_gene: TRBJ1-1
CDR3aa: CASSQSRNTEAFF
CDR3nt: TGCGCCAGCAGCCAGTCCAGGAACACTGAAGCTTTCTTT

v_gene: TRBV30
d_gene: TRBD1
abundance: once
j_gene: TRBJ1-1
CDR3aa: CAWSGDRGHTEAFF
CDR3nt: TGTGCCTGGAGCGGTGACAGGGGTCACACTGAAGCTTTCTTT

v_gene: TRBV7-7
d_gene: .
abundance: .
j_gene: TRBJ2-1
CDR3aa: CASSGGQNYEQFF
CDR3nt: TGTGCTAGCAGCGGGGGACAGAACTATGAGCAGTTCTTC

v_gene: TRBV6-6
d_gene: TRBD1
abundance: .
j_gene: TRBJ2-3
CDR3aa: CASSYRTGGTDTQYF
CDR3nt: TGTGCCAGCAGTTACCGCACAGGGGGCACAGATACGCAGTATTTT

v_gene: TRBV19
d_gene: .
abundance: .
j_gene: TRBJ2-2
CDR3aa: CASSGTSNTGELFF
CDR3nt: TGTGCCAGTAGCGGGACATCGAACACCGGGGAGCTGTTTTTT

v_gene: TRBV9
d_gene: TRBD1
abundance: .
j_gene: TRBJ1-5
CDR3aa: CASSAGTGNQPQHF
CDR3nt: TGTGCCAGCAGCGCCGGGACAGGGAATCAGCCCCAGCATTTT

v_gene: TRBV30
d_gene: .
abundance: .
j_gene: TRBJ2-5
CDR3aa: CAWSDDRGETQYF
CDR3nt: TGTGCCTGGAGTGATGACCGGGGGGAGACCCAGTACTTC

v_gene: TRBV7-9
d_gene: .
abundance: .
j_gene: TRBJ1-2
CDR3aa: CASSLDTGTNYGYTF
CDR3nt: TGTGCCAGCAGCTTAGATACGGGGACTAACTATGGCTACACCTTC

v_gene: TRBV7-2
d_gene: .
abundance: .
j_gene: TRBJ2-1
CDR3aa: CASRDGLGFNEQFF
CDR3nt: TGTGCCAGCCGTGACGGCCTCGGGTTCAATGAGCAGTTCTTC

v_gene: TRBV20-1
d_gene: .
abundance: .
j_gene: TRBJ2-3
CDR3aa: CSASPLHTQYF
CDR3nt: TGCAGTGCTAGCCCCCTCCATACGCAGTATTTT

v_gene: TRBV5-1
d_gene: TRBD1
abundance: once
j_gene: TRBJ2-7
CDR3aa: CASSLLPGQGASYEQYF
CDR3nt: TGCGCCAGCAGCTTGTTACCGGGACAGGGGGCCTCCTACGAGCAGTACTTC

v_gene: TRBV4-1
d_gene: TRBD1
abundance: .
j_gene: TRBJ2-2
CDR3aa: CASSLNRGRETGELFF
CDR3nt: TGCGCCAGCAGCCTAAACAGGGGTCGCGAGACCGGGGAGCTGTTTTTT

v_gene: TRBV9
d_gene: TRBD2
abundance: .
j_gene: TRBJ2-7
CDR3aa: CASSVTASGGAYEQYF
CDR3nt: TGTGCCAGCAGCGTTACCGCTAGCGGGGGGGCCTACGAGCAGTACTTC

v_gene: TRBV28
d_gene: .
abundance: few
j_gene: TRBJ1-2
CDR3aa: CASRAQVFYGYTF
CDR3nt: TGTGCCAGCAGGGCACAGGTTTTCTATGGCTACACCTTC

v_gene: TRBV4-1
d_gene: TRBD1
abundance: .
j_gene: TRBJ2-2
CDR3aa: CASSRTGGSGELFF
CDR3nt: TGCGCCAGCAGTCGTACAGGGGGCTCCGGGGAGCTGTTTTTT

v_gene: TRBV10-3
d_gene: TRBD1
abundance: .
j_gene: TRBJ2-3
CDR3aa: CATGETGWISDTQYF
CDR3nt: TGTGCCACAGGGGAGACAGGGTGGATCTCAGATACGCAGTATTTT

v_gene: TRBV5-4
d_gene: TRBD2
abundance: .
j_gene: TRBJ2-7
CDR3aa: CASSFWTSGEQYF
CDR3nt: TGTGCCAGCAGCTTTTGGACTAGCGGGGAGCAGTACTTC

v_gene: TRBV1
d_gene: .
abundance: once
j_gene: TRBJ1-6
CDR3aa: CTSSQGHSYNSPLHF
CDR3nt: TGCACCAGCAGCCAAGGACACTCCTATAATTCACCCCTCCACTTT

v_gene: TRBV6-5
d_gene: .
abundance: .
j_gene: TRBJ1-2
CDR3aa: CASRRGGTTSYTF
CDR3nt: TGTGCCAGCAGGAGGGGGGGGACAACTAGCTACACCTTC

v_gene: TRBV5-6
d_gene: .
abundance: .
j_gene: TRBJ1-2
CDR3aa: CASKGGYASSRGYTF
CDR3nt: TGTGCCAGCAAGGGGGGGTACGCCTCCTCGCGTGGCTACACCTTC

v_gene: TRBV6-1
d_gene: TRBD1
abundance: .
j_gene: TRBJ1-4
CDR3aa: CASSSTGGYEKLFF
CDR3nt: TGTGCCAGCAGTTCGACAGGGGGTTATGAAAAACTGTTTTTT

v_gene: TRBV10-3
d_gene: .
abundance: .
j_gene: TRBJ2-3
CDR3aa: CAISETGSTDTQYF
CDR3nt: TGTGCCATCAGTGAGACGGGGAGCACAGATACGCAGTATTTT

v_gene: TRBV30
d_gene: .
abundance: .
j_gene: TRBJ1-5
CDR3aa: CAWSVLFLGQPQHF
CDR3nt: TGTGCCTGGAGTGTACTGTTCCTAGGACAGCCCCAGCATTTT

v_gene: TRBV6-1
d_gene: .
abundance: few
j_gene: TRBJ1-1
CDR3aa: CASSGPPTGGTEAFF
CDR3nt: TGTGCCAGCAGTGGCCCCCCGACAGGCGGTACCGAAGCTTTCTTT

v_gene: TRBV29-1
d_gene: TRBD1
abundance: .
j_gene: TRBJ2-1
CDR3aa: CSVEGTGLENEQFF
CDR3nt: TGCAGCGTTGAGGGGACAGGACTTGAAAATGAGCAGTTCTTC

v_gene: TRBV6-1
d_gene: TRBD1
abundance: .
j_gene: TRBJ2-3
CDR3aa: CASSWTGSTDTQYF
CDR3nt: TGTGCCAGCAGCTGGACAGGAAGCACAGATACGCAGTATTTT

v_gene: TRBV6-5
d_gene: TRBD1
abundance: .
j_gene: TRBJ1-2
CDR3aa: CASSRPGQGAPGYTF
CDR3nt: TGTGCCAGCAGTCGACCGGGACAGGGGGCGCCCGGCTACACCTTC

v_gene: TRBV4-1
d_gene: .
abundance: .
j_gene: TRBJ2-7
CDR3aa: CASSGGAEQYF
CDR3nt: TGCGCCAGCAGTGGGGGGGCCGAGCAGTACTTC

v_gene: TRBV10-2
d_gene: TRBD1
abundance: .
j_gene: TRBJ2-7
CDR3aa: CASRGTESLYEQYF
CDR3nt: TGCGCCAGCAGGGGGACAGAAAGCCTCTACGAGCAGTACTTC

v_gene: TRBV28
d_gene: .
abundance: .
j_gene: TRBJ1-5
CDR3aa: CASSLTQGSNQPQHF
CDR3nt: TGTGCCAGCAGTCTAACGCAGGGGAGCAATCAGCCCCAGCATTTT

v_gene: TRBV28
d_gene: .
abundance: .
j_gene: TRBJ1-1
CDR3aa: CASSASGNTEAFF
CDR3nt: TGTGCCAGCAGTGCCTCGGGGAACACTGAAGCTTTCTTT

v_gene: TRBV14
d_gene: .
abundance: .
j_gene: TRBJ2-7
CDR3aa: CASSQYISYEQYF
CDR3nt: TGTGCCAGCAGCCAGTACATCAGTTACGAGCAGTACTTC

v_gene: TRBV5-8
d_gene: .
abundance: .
j_gene: TRBJ2-5
CDR3aa: CASSELRETQYF
CDR3nt: TGTGCCAGCAGCGAATTGCGGGAGACCCAGTACTTC

v_gene: TRBV19
d_gene: .
abundance: .
j_gene: TRBJ1-2
CDR3aa: CASSTGRDTLYGYTF
CDR3nt: TGTGCCAGTAGTACCGGCCGGGACACCCTCTATGGCTACACCTTC

v_gene: TRBV27
d_gene: .
abundance: .
j_gene: TRBJ2-7
CDR3aa: CASSRNRDNEQYF
CDR3nt: TGTGCCAGCAGCAGAAACAGGGACAACGAGCAGTACTTC

v_gene: TRBV5-1
d_gene: .
abundance: few
j_gene: TRBJ1-1
CDR3aa: CASSYPGANTEAFF
CDR3nt: TGCGCCAGCAGCTACCCTGGGGCGAACACTGAAGCTTTCTTT